One and the same sample provided the 11 T cell receptor beta chains below, sequenced in a study of radiation and T cells in renal cell carcinoma. Assay: immunoSEQ multiplex PCR; the TCRdb copy retains only in-frame clones and omits some. The sample lists around 170,000 clones, about 88% occurring once. Time point reported: blood 4 weeks post-SBRT, at nephrectomy. Treatment of the sample: 15 Gy SBRT to primary tumor, nephrectomy 4 weeks later. The sequencing here drew on blood, taken from a patient whose treatment included radiotherapy and nephrectomy. The source is a woman in her fifties or sixties with renal cell carcinoma.

The chain has TRBV6-5 and TRBJ1-6; D call uncertain. Germline assignment: CDR1 MNHEY and CDR2 SVGAGI. Trimming took 7 bases from V and 8 from J, leaving 12 bases between them. This CDR3 comprises 13 residues. This CDR3 reads CASKAQLDSPLHF. The CDR3 bases are TGTGCCAGCAAGGCCCAATTGGATTCACCCCTCCACTTT.

The chain carries TRBV6-1 and TRBJ1-1; TRBD1 is a possible D gene (5 bases). The V gene's germline CDR1 is MNHNS and CDR2 SASEGT. Trimming took off 7 bases at V and 6 bases at J, with 15 bases between the two ends. There are 13 residues in the CDR3. The CDR3: CASMPGLRAEAFF. The DNA of the CDR3 is TGTGCCAGCATGCCAGGGCTTCGTGCTGAAGCTTTCTTT.

The chain is built from TRBV5-4 and TRBJ2-1; the match to TRBD1 covers 7 bases. CDR3 size: 14 residues. Germline loops: CDR1 SGHNT, CDR2 YYREEE (reference sequence). V trimming: 2 bases; J trimming: 15 bases; junction bases outside the gene matches: 14. CDR3 sequence (DNA): TGTGCCAGCAGCTTTGGGACAGTGAATAGTCCTCTGTTCTTC. Amino acid sequence: CASSFGTVNSPLFF.

The V and J genes are TRBV9 and TRBJ2-5, with a tentative D call TRBD2 (6 bases). The V and J ends lost 0 bases and 5 bases respectively, with 14 bases between them. Germline loops: CDR1 SGDLS, CDR2 YYNGEE. The CDR3 loop spans 15 amino acids. The CDR3 is CASSVGDGGAETQYF. The CDR3 DNA follows: TGTGCCAGCAGCGTAGGGGACGGAGGGGCGGAGACCCAGTACTTC.

CDR3 DNA sequence: TGTGCCAGTAGTATCCGACAGTACTACGAGCAGTACTTC. It codes for CASSIRQYYEQYF. This chain joins TRBV19 and TRBJ2-7, with D maybe TRBD1 (5 bases). Trimming stripped 3 bases from V and 3 bases from J, with 9 bases between. This CDR3 has 13 amino acids. Germline values: CDR1 LNHDA, CDR2 SQIVND (reference sequence).

This clone has a single count. The chain carries TRBV19 and TRBJ2-4, with D possibly matching TRBD1 (6 bases). Germline V gene data show CDR1 as LNHDA and CDR2 as SQIVND (reference sequence). The V and J ends lost 4 bases and 7 bases respectively, with 20 bases between them. The CDR3 covers 16 residues. CDR3 in DNA: TGTGCCAGTAGTAGTATACGGGACAACGGGCGTAACATTCAGTACTTC. Translation: CASSSIRDNGRNIQYF.

The chain carries TRBV29-1 and TRBJ2-3; perhaps TRBD2 as D (5 bases). The germline V and J ends were trimmed by 4 bases and 5 bases, with 16 bases remaining between them. The CDR3 is 14 amino acids. The germline gives CDR1 SQVTM, CDR2 ANQGSEA. Here the CDR3 reads CSVGGLFYKDTQYF. As DNA, the CDR3 is TGCAGCGTTGGAGGGCTCTTTTATAAAGATACGCAGTATTTT.

This chain links TRBV6-5 with TRBJ2-7; D assignment may be TRBD1 or TRBD2 (5 bases each). The V end was cut by 4 bases, the J end by 0 bases, with 13 bases between. CDR1 and CDR2 from the germline V gene are MNHEY and SVGAGI. This CDR3 has 15 amino acids. The CDR3 region has the DNA TGTGCCAGCAGTTTTGGGACGGCGGGCTCCTACGAGCAGTACTTC. It specifies CASSFGTAGSYEQYF.

The gene calls are TRBV28 and TRBJ1-2; TRBD1 aligns across 12 bases. J lost 7 bases, V lost 2 bases, and 5 bases had no gene match. Germline V gene data show CDR1 as MDHEN and CDR2 as SYDVKM. The CDR3 extends over 15 amino acids. The chain's CDR3 is CASSLPGQGARGYTF. For the CDR3, the DNA is TGTGCCAGCAGTTTACCGGGACAGGGGGCGCGTGGCTACACCTTC.

This clone was observed once. The gene calls are TRBV6-5 and TRBJ1-6; 7 bases map to TRBD1. The CDR3 spans 14 residues. The J segment lost 7 bases and the V segment lost 7 bases, leaving 7 bases of the junction unmatched. From germline, CDR1 is MNHEY and CDR2 SVGAGI. Here the CDR3 reads CASTFQGGNSPLHF. The DNA of the CDR3 is TGTGCCAGCACTTTCCAGGGGGGGAATTCACCCCTCCACTTT.

The count of this clone is one. V gene TRBV20-1 combines with J gene TRBJ1-2; no firm D call. Germline CDR1 reads DFQATT; CDR2 reads SNEGSKA (reference sequence). This CDR3 spans 11 amino acids. The ends were cut back, 5 bases at V and 1 base at J, with 5 bases in the middle. The CDR3 nucleotides are TGCAGTGCTGAAATTAACTATGGCTACACCTTC. Encoded protein: CSAEINYGYTF.